Listed here are 12 T cell receptor beta chains from one sample, sequenced in a study of CD8 T cells in ankylosing spondylitis. Using its own MiXCR run on the 5' RACE reads, TCRdb lists one record per CDR3 protein. The sample holds some 140,000 distinct CDR3 sequences, 7.3% seen once. The sequencing input was blood, either unsorted or a sorted T cell fraction (not recorded which). These TCRs come from a female donor with ankylosing spondylitis or in good health (not recorded which).

This clonotype showed up many times. The gene calls are TRBV5-1 and TRBJ1-5; D unclear. Trimming took off 0 bases at V and 9 bases at J, with 10 bases between the two ends. Germline V lookup: CDR1 SGHRS, CDR2 YFSETQ. This CDR3 contains 13 residues. The CDR3 loop reads CASSLDGVGPQHF. CDR3 nucleotides: TGCGCCAGCAGCTTGGATGGGGTTGGGCCCCAGCATTTT.

This clonotype was recorded at least ten times. In DNA form, the CDR3 reads TGTGCCAGCAGTAACCGGGTCCAGTTCTTC. This gives the protein CASSNRVQFF. This chain connects TRBV12-3 or TRBV12-4 to TRBJ2-1; D remains ambiguous. This CDR3 spans 10 amino acids. V was clipped by 5 bases and J by 13 bases, with 9 bases between them.

The chain combines TRBV28 with TRBJ2-3, with 8 bases that match TRBD1. Trimming took 5 bases from V and 9 from J; bases not matched to a gene: 10. The CDR3 is 14 amino acids. In germline, CDR1 is MDHEN, CDR2 SYDVKM. CDR3 bases: TGTGCCAGCAGTACCTCCTACACAGGGGGGACGCAGTATTTT. It specifies CASSTSYTGGTQYF. Drawing the rest from reference TRBV28 and TRBJ2-3, the complete variable domain is DVKVTQSSRYLVKRTGEKVFLECVQDMDHENMFWYRQDPGLGLRLIYFSYDVKMKEKGDIPEGYSVSREKKERFSLILESASTNQTSMYLCASSTSYTGGTQYFGPGTRLTVL.

Turning to this clonotype: Just one base apart from a much larger clone, this may be a read error. The V call is TRBV7-9, the J call TRBJ1-2; tentatively, D is TRBD1 (5 bases). Per the germline V gene, CDR1 is SEHNR and CDR2 is FQNEAQ (reference sequence). The CDR3 has 13 residues. CDR3 amino acids: CASSSETAYDYTF. Written as DNA, the CDR3 is TGTGCCAGCAGCTCCGAGACAGCTTATGACTACACCTTC.

The sample holds many counts of this clonotype. The chain combines TRBV14 with TRBJ1-5; D unclear. The CDR3 loop spans 13 amino acids. CDR1 SGHDN and CDR2 FVKESK come from the germline V gene. V gave up 3 bases and J gave up 0 bases, with 3 bases separating them. CDR3 nucleotides: TGTGCCAGCAGCCACGATAGCAATCAGCCCCAGCATTTT. Amino acid sequence: CASSHDSNQPQHF. Looking up the rest from reference TRBV14 and TRBJ1-5 gives the full variable domain: EAGVTQFPSHSVIEKGQTVTLRCDPISGHDNLYWYRRVMGKEIKFLLHFVKESKQDESGMPNNRFLAERTGGTYSTLKVQPAELEDSGVYFCASSHDSNQPQHFGDGTRLSIL.

This clonotype occurred many times. Its ends do not fully match the called genes, so a read error is possible. The CDR3, as DNA: TGTGCCAGCAGTAGGCAGCAGAACACGGAAGCTTTCTTT. Its protein is CASSRQQNTEAFF. The V call is TRBV6-1, the J call TRBJ1-1; D remains unclear. The CDR3 extends over 13 amino acids. CDR1 and CDR2 (germline): MNHNS, SASEGT.

This clonotype has ten or more counts. The chain couples TRBV20-1 to TRBJ2-5, with D possibly being TRBD1 (6 bases). Per the germline V gene, CDR1 is DFQATT and CDR2 is SNEGSKA (reference sequence). The V gene lost 6 bases and the J gene lost 3 bases, with 11 bases spanning the gap. CDR3 size: 12 residues. The CDR3 reads CSAGQTEETQYF. The CDR3, as DNA: TGCAGTGCCGGACAGACGGAAGAGACCCAGTACTTC.

This clonotype has ten or more counts. The rearrangement links TRBV28 to TRBJ2-5, with TRBD2 as a possible D gene (7 bases). V was pared by 5 bases and J by 5 bases, with 15 bases between. Germline CDR1 reads MDHEN; CDR2 reads SYDVKM. This CDR3 has 14 residues. CDR3 sequence (DNA): TGTGCCAGCAGTAACGGGGGGCGGTGGGAGACCCAGTACTTC. It is translated as CASSNGGRWETQYF.

This clonotype showed up many times. The rearrangement links TRBV4-1 to TRBJ2-1, with no clear D. Trimming removed 2 bases from V and 4 bases from J, with 3 bases in between. Germline V CDR1 and CDR2: MGHRA, YSYEKL. The CDR3 has 12 residues. This CDR3 reads CASSQIYNEQFF. In DNA, the CDR3 is TGCGCCAGCAGCCAAATATACAATGAGCAGTTCTTC.

At least ten counts were recorded for this clonotype. This chain links TRBV9 with TRBJ1-2; a weak D match, TRBD1 (6 bases). Germline assignment: CDR1 SGDLS and CDR2 YYNGEE. V was clipped by 5 bases and J by 7 bases, with 12 bases between them. CDR3 size: 12 residues. The CDR3 region has the DNA TGTGCCAGCAGGGGGGCTGCATCTGGCTACACCTTC. The encoded protein is CASRGAASGYTF.

This clonotype was counted ten times or more. The V gene is TRBV7-9, the J gene TRBJ2-7; D is perhaps TRBD1 (5 bases). The V and J ends lost 3 bases and 3 bases respectively, with 18 bases between them. The CDR3 contains 16 residues. Looked up from germline, CDR1 is SEHNR and CDR2 is FQNEAQ (reference sequence). The CDR3 sequence is CASSFPTDRGHYEQYF. CDR3 coding DNA: TGTGCCAGCAGCTTCCCAACAGACAGAGGACACTACGAGCAGTACTTC.

This clonotype was counted ten times or more. V usage is TRBV6-5 and J usage is TRBJ1-4, with D tentatively TRBD1 (5 bases). CDR3 length equals 15 residues. CDR1 MNHEY and CDR2 SVGAGI come from the germline V gene. Between the trimmed V and J ends, which lost 0 bases and 8 bases, there was a span of 13 bases. CDR3 protein: CASSYSGGKGEKLFF. The CDR3 DNA is TGTGCCAGCAGTTACTCGGGGGGGAAGGGAGAAAAACTGTTTTTT.